These T cell receptor beta chains were read from a single sample in a study of long-term antiretroviral therapy in people with HIV. Method: immunoSEQ multiplex PCR; TCRdb's copy keeps in-frame clones and lacks some. The sample shows about 43,000 clones, around nine tenths of them seen only once. Specimen: unsorted PBMCs, collected 0.1 years before starting antiretroviral therapy. These receptors originate from a woman aged 45-65 years with HIV. The CDR3 runs from the conserved cysteine through the conserved F or W. Each record gives: clone size, D gene, V gene, J gene, CDR3 protein, CDR3 DNA. The D gene is left open where the match is weak. Size tells how often a clone was seen (once, few, many) or the class of an expanded clone, and some rows leave it out.

-	TRBD1	TRBV5-8	TRBJ1-4	CASSFRGQGWEKLFF	TGTGCCAGCAGCTTTAGGGGACAGGGCTGGGAAAAACTGTTTTTT
-	TRBD1	TRBV6-6	TRBJ1-1	CASRLQGELNEAFF	TGTGCCAGCAGACTCCAGGGGGAGCTGAATGAAGCTTTCTTT
-	TRBD2	TRBV9	TRBJ2-7	CASSVGLAGRYEQYF	TGTGCCAGCAGCGTAGGACTAGCGGGTCGCTACGAGCAGTACTTC
-	-	TRBV5-6	TRBJ2-1	CASSLRLDSIYRQFF	TGTGCCAGCAGCTTAAGACTAGATTCGATCTATCGGCAGTTCTTC
-	-	TRBV15	TRBJ2-1	CATSRDPINEQFF	TGTGCCACCAGCAGAGACCCCATCAATGAGCAGTTCTTC
-	-	TRBV13	TRBJ2-1	CASSLGGRTPGLKQFF	TGTGCCAGCAGCTTAGGAGGCAGGACCCCCGGTTTGAAGCAGTTCTTC
-	TRBD1	TRBV2	TRBJ1-2	CASRGPGQGLSYGYTF	TGTGCCAGCAGGGGACCGGGACAGGGGTTAAGCTATGGCTACACCTTC
-	-	TRBV11-1	TRBJ1-1	CASSFVNGNTEAFF	TGTGCCAGCAGCTTTGTAAACGGAAACACTGAAGCTTTCTTT
-	-	TRBV4-2	TRBJ1-2	CASSQDPSSGITYGYTF	TGTGCCAGCAGCCAAGATCCGAGCTCGGGGATAACCTATGGCTACACCTTC
-	TRBD2	TRBV7-6	TRBJ2-3	CASRPLAGGSTDTQYF	TGTGCCAGCAGGCCACTAGCGGGGGGTAGCACAGATACGCAGTATTTT
-	TRBD1	TRBV30	TRBJ2-7	CAWSGDRGQPSNSYEQYF	TGTGCCTGGAGTGGCGACAGGGGACAGCCATCAAATTCCTACGAGCAGTACTTC
-	-	TRBV6-4	TRBJ2-2	CASSVAGDNTGELFF	TGTGCCAGCAGTGTAGCAGGGGACAACACCGGGGAGCTGTTTTTT
-	TRBD1	TRBV4-1	TRBJ2-1	CASSLRGLGEQFF	TGCGCCAGCAGCCTAAGGGGGCTGGGTGAGCAGTTCTTC
-	-	TRBV18	TRBJ2-7	CASSQTYEQYF	TGTGCCAGCTCACAGACCTACGAGCAGTACTTC
-	-	TRBV6-1	TRBJ1-3	CASSEETGNTIYF	TGTGCCAGCAGTGAAGAAACAGGGAACACCATATATTTT
-	-	TRBV4-2	TRBJ2-2	CASSSGFQWGNTGELFF	TGTGCCAGCAGCTCGGGCTTCCAGTGGGGGAACACCGGGGAGCTGTTTTTT
-	TRBD2	TRBV7-8	TRBJ2-3	CASSPPASGGARTQYF	TGTGCCAGCAGCCCCCCTGCTAGCGGGGGGGCCCGCACGCAGTATTTT
-	-	TRBV2	TRBJ1-1	CASSRRTNTEAFF	TGTGCCAGCAGTCGACGGACGAACACTGAAGCTTTCTTT
once	TRBD1	TRBV5-1	TRBJ2-3	CASSSGQTYGADTQYF	TGCGCCAGCAGCTCGGGACAGACTTATGGTGCAGATACGCAGTATTTT
-	TRBD2	TRBV7-9	TRBJ2-5	CASSFRTSGGEVGETQYF	TGTGCCAGCAGCTTCCGGACTAGCGGGGGCGAGGTAGGAGAGACCCAGTACTTC
-	-	TRBV6-6	TRBJ1-4	CASSGTSGEYREKLFF	TGTGCCAGCAGTGGGACTTCTGGGGAGTATAGGGAAAAACTGTTTTTT
-	-	TRBV7-2	TRBJ1-5	CASSFRGGRNQPQHF	TGTGCCAGCAGCTTCAGGGGCGGCCGGAATCAGCCCCAGCATTTT
-	-	TRBV7-9	TRBJ2-5	CALLGVQETQYF	TGTGCCTTACTTGGGGTCCAAGAGACCCAGTACTTC
-	-	TRBV11-1	TRBJ2-7	CASSRNREAHYEQYF	TGTGCCAGCAGCCGCAACCGGGAAGCCCACTACGAGCAGTACTTC
-	-	TRBV2	TRBJ1-4	CASSVENSNEKLFF	TGTGCCAGCAGTGTGGAGAATTCGAATGAAAAACTGTTTTTT
-	-	TRBV10-3	TRBJ2-5	CAISSPGGETQYF	TGTGCCATCAGTTCCCCAGGGGGGGAGACCCAGTACTTC
once	-	TRBV19	TRBJ1-1	CASSIGRGNTEAFF	TGTGCCAGTAGTATAGGCAGGGGGAACACTGAAGCTTTCTTT
-	TRBD1	TRBV13	TRBJ2-2	CASSYRGGQGGTGELFF	TGTGCCAGCAGTTATCGAGGGGGACAGGGAGGTACCGGGGAGCTGTTTTTT
few	-	TRBV7-6	TRBJ1-2	CASSSTEVGGYTF	TGTGCCAGCAGCTCGACAGAGGTGGGAGGCTACACCTTC
-	TRBD1	TRBV11-2	TRBJ1-3	CASSLVSGQGSGNTIYF	TGTGCCAGCAGCTTAGTTTCGGGACAGGGATCCGGAAACACCATATATTTT
-	-	TRBV2	TRBJ1-1	CASSERGGWEAFF	TGTGCCAGCAGTGAAAGGGGCGGCTGGGAAGCTTTCTTT
-	TRBD1	TRBV5-1	TRBJ1-1	CASSLGDRGIAEAFF	TGCGCCAGCAGCTTGGGGGACAGGGGAATCGCTGAAGCTTTCTTT